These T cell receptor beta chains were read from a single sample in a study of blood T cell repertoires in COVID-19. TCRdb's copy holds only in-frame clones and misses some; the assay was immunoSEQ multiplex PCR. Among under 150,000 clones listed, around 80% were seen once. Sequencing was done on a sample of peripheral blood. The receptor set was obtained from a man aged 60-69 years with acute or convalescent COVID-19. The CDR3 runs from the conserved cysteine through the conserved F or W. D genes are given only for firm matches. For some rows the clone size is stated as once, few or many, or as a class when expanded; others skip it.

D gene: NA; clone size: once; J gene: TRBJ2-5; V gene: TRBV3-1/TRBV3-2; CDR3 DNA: TGTGCCAGCAGCCAAGTCGGGGAAGAGACCCAGTACTTC; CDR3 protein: CASSQVGEETQYF
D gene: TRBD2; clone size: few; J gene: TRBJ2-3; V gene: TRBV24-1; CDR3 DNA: TGTGCCACCAGTGATTCTAGCGGGGTCACAGATACGCAGTATTTT; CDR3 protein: CATSDSSGVTDTQYF
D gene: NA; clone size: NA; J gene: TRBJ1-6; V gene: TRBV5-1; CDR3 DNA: TGCGCCAGCAGCTTGGAGGCGGGATTATATGGTAATTCACCCCTCCACTTT; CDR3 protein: CASSLEAGLYGNSPLHF
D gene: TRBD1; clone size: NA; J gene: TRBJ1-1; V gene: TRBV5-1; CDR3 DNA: TGCGCCAGCAGCTTGGACGGGACAGGGATTGAGGGAGCTTTCTTT; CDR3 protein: CASSLDGTGIEGAFF
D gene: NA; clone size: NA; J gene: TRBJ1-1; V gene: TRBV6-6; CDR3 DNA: TGTGCCAGCAGTTACGGACAGACTAACACTGAAGCTTTCTTT; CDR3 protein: CASSYGQTNTEAFF
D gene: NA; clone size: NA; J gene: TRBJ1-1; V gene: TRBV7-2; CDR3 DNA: TGTGCCAGCAGCTCCGACACCTGGCGCACTGAAGCTTTCTTT; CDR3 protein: CASSSDTWRTEAFF
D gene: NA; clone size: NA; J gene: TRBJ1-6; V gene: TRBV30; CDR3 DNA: TGTGCCTGGAGGACAGGAGAATCTGGTTCACCCCTCCACTTT; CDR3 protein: CAWRTGESGSPLHF
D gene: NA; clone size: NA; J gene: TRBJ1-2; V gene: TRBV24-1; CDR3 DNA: TGTGCCACCAGTGACCTCTTCGGCTACACCTTC; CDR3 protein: CATSDLFGYTF
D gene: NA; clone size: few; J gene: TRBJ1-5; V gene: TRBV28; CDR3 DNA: TGTGCCAGCAGTCAGACAGGAGGAGGCCAGCCCCAGCATTTT; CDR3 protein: CASSQTGGGQPQHF
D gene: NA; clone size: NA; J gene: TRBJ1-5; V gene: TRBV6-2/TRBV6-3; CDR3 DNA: TGTGCCAGCAGTTACTCGATCCGGTATGCCCAGCATTTT; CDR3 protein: CASSYSIRYAQHF
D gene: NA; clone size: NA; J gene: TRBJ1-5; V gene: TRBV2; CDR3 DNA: TGTGCCAGCACGGGAGTTAATAGCAATCAGCCCCAGCATTTT; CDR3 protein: CASTGVNSNQPQHF
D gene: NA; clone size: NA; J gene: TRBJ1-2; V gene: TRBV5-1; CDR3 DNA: TGCGCCAGCAGCTTGGGGGTCGTTCGGGAAGGCTACACCTTC; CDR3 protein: CASSLGVVREGYTF
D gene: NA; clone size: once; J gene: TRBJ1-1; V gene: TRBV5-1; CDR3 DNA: TGCGCCAGCAGTTCCCAACCCAGCGTCACTGAAGCTTTCTTT; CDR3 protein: CASSSQPSVTEAFF
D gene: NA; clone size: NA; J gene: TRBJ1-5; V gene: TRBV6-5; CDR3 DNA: TGTGCCAGCGGCAGGGAATGGGATCAGCCCCAGCATTTT; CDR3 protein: CASGREWDQPQHF
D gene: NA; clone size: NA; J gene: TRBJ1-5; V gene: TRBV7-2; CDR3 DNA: TGTGCCAGCAGCTCGCCAGGGGATGTTAGCAATCAGCCCCAGCATTTT; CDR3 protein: CASSSPGDVSNQPQHF
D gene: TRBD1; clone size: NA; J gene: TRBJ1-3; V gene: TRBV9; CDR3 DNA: TGTGCCAGCAGCGCATGGACAGGGGGCAAAGGAAACACCATATATTTT; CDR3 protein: CASSAWTGGKGNTIYF
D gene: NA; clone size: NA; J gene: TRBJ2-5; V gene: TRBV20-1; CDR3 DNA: TGCAGTGCGAGGCTACAAGAGACCCAGTACTTC; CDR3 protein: CSARLQETQYF
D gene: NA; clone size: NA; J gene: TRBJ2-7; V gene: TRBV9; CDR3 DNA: TGTGCCAGCAGCCCGGGATCTCCCGGGGAGCAGTACTTC; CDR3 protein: CASSPGSPGEQYF
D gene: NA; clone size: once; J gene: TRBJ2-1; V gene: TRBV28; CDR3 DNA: TGTGCCAGCAGGGTTGGGAGGAGTACCTACAATGAGCAGTTCTTC; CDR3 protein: CASRVGRSTYNEQFF
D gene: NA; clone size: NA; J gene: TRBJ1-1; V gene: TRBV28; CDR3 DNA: TGTGCCAGCACCCCCCCCGTAATGACTGAAGCTTTCTTT; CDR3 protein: CASTPPVMTEAFF
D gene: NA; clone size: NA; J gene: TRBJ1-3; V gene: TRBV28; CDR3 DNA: TGTGCCAGCAGCCAACACAGCTCTGGAAACACCATATATTTT; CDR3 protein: CASSQHSSGNTIYF
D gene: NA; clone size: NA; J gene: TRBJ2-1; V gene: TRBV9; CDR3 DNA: TGTGCCAGCAGCGTAGACCCTAGCGAGACGTATGAGCAGTTCTTC; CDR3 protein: CASSVDPSETYEQFF
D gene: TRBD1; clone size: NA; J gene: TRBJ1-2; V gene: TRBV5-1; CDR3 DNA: TGCGCCAGCAGCGTGGGACAGGGGGCGTGGGGCTACACCTTC; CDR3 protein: CASSVGQGAWGYTF